A selection of T cell receptor beta chains follows, all from one sample in a study of T and B cells in COVID-19 patients. TCRdb analysed the multiplex PCR reads with MiXCR anew, one entry per CDR3 protein. The profile covers under 5,500 distinct CDR3 sequences, with 33% appearing a single time and approximately 25% taken by the ten largest. Sequencing used blood. Every receptor here comes from a human donor who had recovered from COVID-19. The CDR3 runs from the conserved cysteine through the conserved F or W. The D gene is left open where the match is weak. Clone size, where shown, is once, few, many, or a class for clones that have expanded.

D gene: TRBD1
V gene: TRBV12-3/TRBV12-4
clone size: -
J gene: TRBJ1-4
CDR3 protein: CASRGGQTNEKLFF
CDR3 DNA: TGTGCCAGCAGGGGGGGACAGACTAATGAAAAACTGTTTTTT

D gene: TRBD2
V gene: TRBV29-1
clone size: -
J gene: TRBJ2-3
CDR3 protein: CSVATDTSGSLDTQYF
CDR3 DNA: TGCAGCGTTGCGACCGACACTAGCGGGAGTTTGGATACGCAGTATTTT

D gene: -
V gene: TRBV6-5
clone size: medium-sized
J gene: TRBJ2-1
CDR3 protein: CASRGATGLYNEQFF
CDR3 DNA: TGTGCCAGCAGGGGCGCGACAGGACTCTACAATGAGCAGTTCTTC

D gene: -
V gene: TRBV10-1
clone size: -
J gene: TRBJ2-2
CDR3 protein: CASSTGTITGELFF
CDR3 DNA: TGCGCCAGCAGCACAGGGACAATCACCGGGGAGCTGTTTTTT

D gene: -
V gene: TRBV5-5
clone size: -
J gene: TRBJ2-7
CDR3 protein: CASSLAQVYEQYF
CDR3 DNA: TGCGCCAGCAGCTTGGCACAGGTCTACGAGCAGTACTTC

D gene: -
V gene: TRBV6-4
clone size: -
J gene: TRBJ2-3
CDR3 protein: CASSDSMADTQYF
CDR3 DNA: TGTGCCAGCAGTGACTCGATGGCAGATACGCAGTATTTT

D gene: -
V gene: TRBV5-6
clone size: -
J gene: TRBJ2-7
CDR3 protein: CASSLVDRVEQYF
CDR3 DNA: TGTGCCAGCAGCTTAGTCGATAGGGTCGAGCAGTACTTC

D gene: TRBD2
V gene: TRBV6-4
clone size: -
J gene: TRBJ2-1
CDR3 protein: CASSEEAGEHNEQFF
CDR3 DNA: TGTGCCAGCAGTGAGGAAGCGGGAGAGCACAATGAGCAGTTCTTC

D gene: TRBD2
V gene: TRBV6-6
clone size: few
J gene: TRBJ2-2
CDR3 protein: CASTRVSGSSSGELFF
CDR3 DNA: TGTGCCAGCACGCGTGTGAGCGGGAGTAGCTCCGGGGAGCTGTTTTTT

D gene: TRBD2
V gene: TRBV6-5
clone size: -
J gene: TRBJ2-1
CDR3 protein: CASRASGDNEQFF
CDR3 DNA: TGTGCCAGCAGGGCTAGCGGGGACAATGAGCAGTTCTTC

D gene: -
V gene: TRBV5-4
clone size: few
J gene: TRBJ2-1
CDR3 protein: CASSPSWADNEQFF
CDR3 DNA: TGTGCCAGCAGCCCTTCGTGGGCGGACAATGAGCAGTTCTTC